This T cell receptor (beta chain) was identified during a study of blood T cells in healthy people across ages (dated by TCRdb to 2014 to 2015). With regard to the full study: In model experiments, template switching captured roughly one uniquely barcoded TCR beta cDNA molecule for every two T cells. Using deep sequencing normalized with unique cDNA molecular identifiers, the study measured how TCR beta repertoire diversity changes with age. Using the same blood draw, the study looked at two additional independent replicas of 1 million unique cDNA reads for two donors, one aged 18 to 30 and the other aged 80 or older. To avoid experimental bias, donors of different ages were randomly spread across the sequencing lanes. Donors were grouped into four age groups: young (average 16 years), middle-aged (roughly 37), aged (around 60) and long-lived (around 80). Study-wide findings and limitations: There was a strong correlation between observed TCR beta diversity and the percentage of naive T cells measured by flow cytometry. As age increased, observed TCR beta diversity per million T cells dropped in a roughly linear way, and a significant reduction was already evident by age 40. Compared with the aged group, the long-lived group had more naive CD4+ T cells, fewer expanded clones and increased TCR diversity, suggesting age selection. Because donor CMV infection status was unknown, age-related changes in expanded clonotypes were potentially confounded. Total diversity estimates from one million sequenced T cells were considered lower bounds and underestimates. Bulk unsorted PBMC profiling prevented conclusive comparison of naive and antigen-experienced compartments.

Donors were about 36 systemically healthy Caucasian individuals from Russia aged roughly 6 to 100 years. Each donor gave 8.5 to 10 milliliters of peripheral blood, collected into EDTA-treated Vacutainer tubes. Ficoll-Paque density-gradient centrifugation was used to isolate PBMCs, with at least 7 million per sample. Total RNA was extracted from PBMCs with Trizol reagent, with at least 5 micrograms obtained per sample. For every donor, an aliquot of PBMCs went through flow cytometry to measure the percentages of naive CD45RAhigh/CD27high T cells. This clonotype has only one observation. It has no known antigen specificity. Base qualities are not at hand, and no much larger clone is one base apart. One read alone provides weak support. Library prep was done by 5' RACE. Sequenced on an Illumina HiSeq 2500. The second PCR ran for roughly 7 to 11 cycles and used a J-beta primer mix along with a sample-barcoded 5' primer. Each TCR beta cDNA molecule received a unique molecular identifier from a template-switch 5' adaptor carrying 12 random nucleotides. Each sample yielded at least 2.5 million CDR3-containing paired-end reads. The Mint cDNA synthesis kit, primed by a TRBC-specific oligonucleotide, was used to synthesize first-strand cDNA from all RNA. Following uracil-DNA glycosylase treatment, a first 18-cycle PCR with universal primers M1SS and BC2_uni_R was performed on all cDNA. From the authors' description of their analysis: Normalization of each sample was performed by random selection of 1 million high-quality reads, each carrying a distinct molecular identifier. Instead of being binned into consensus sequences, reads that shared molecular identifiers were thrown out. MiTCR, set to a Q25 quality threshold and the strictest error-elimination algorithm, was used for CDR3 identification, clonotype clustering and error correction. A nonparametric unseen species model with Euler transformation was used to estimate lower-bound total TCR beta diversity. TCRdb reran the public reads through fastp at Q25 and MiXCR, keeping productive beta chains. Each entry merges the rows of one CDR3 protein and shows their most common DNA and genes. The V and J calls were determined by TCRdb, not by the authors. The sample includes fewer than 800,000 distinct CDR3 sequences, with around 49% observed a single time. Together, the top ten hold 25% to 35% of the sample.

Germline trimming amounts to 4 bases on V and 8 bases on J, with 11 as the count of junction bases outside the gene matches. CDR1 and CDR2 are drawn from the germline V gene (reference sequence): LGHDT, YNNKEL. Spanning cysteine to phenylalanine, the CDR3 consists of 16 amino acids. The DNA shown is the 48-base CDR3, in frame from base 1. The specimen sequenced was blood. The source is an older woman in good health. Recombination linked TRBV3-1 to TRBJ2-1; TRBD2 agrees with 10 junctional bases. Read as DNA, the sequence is TGTGCCAGCAGCCTACATAGCGGGAGGACTAACGATGAGCAGTTCTTC. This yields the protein CASSLHSGRTNDEQFF.